This T cell receptor (beta chain) emerged from a study of radiotherapy plus CTLA-4 blockade in lung cancer. Only in-frame clones appear in the TCRdb table, and some are missing; sequencing was by immunoSEQ multiplex PCR. The table includes roughly 32,000 clones, roughly 70% detected once. The CDR3 spans 16 residues. The V gene end was trimmed by 4 bases and the J gene end by 2 bases; junction bases not matched to a gene: 4. Germline assignment: CDR1 MNHNY and CDR2 SVGAGI (reference sequence). The chain couples TRBV6-6 to TRBJ2-7; 14 positions match TRBD2. The sequencing used peripheral blood, collected from a patient treated with radiotherapy plus ipilimumab. The origin of this receptor is a human donor with non-small cell lung cancer who had stable disease on radiotherapy plus ipilimumab. The CDR3 coding sequence is TGTGCCAGCAGTTCGACTAGCGGGAGGGGAACCTACGAGCAGTACTTC. As protein: CASSSTSGRGTYEQYF.